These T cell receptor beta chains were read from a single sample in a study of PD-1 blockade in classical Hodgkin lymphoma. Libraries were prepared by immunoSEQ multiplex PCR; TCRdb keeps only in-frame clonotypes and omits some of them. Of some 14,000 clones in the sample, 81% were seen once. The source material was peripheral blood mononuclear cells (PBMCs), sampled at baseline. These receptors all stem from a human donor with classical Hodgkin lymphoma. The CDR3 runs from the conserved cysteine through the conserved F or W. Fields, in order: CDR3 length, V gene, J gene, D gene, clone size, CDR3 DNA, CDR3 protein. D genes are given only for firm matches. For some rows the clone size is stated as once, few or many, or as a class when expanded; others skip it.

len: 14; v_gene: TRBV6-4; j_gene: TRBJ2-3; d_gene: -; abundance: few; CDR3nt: TGTGCCAGCAGTGAGCATCAGGGAACAGATACGCAGTATTTT; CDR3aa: CASSEHQGTDTQYF
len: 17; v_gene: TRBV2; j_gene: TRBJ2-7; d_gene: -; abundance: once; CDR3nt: TGTGCCAGCAGTGAAGTGGGTGGTAGCGGACCCTCCTACGAGCAGTACTTC; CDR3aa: CASSEVGGSGPSYEQYF
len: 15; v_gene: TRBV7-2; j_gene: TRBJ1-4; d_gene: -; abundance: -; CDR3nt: TGTGCCAGCAGTTATGATACAGGGTTGGGGGGTCCACTGTTTTTT; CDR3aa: CASSYDTGLGGPLFF
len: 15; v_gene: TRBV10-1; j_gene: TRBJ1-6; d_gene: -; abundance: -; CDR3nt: TGCGCCAGCAGCCGAGGGAGCTCCTATAATTCACCCCTCCACTTT; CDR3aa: CASSRGSSYNSPLHF
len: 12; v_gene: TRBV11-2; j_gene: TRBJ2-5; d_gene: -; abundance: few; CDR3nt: TGTGCCAGCAGCCCTGGGCAAGAGACCCAGTACTTC; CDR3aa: CASSPGQETQYF
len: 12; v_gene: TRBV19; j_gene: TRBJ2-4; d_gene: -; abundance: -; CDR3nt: TGTGCCAGTAGTACAGGGGAAAACATTCAGTACTTC; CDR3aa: CASSTGENIQYF
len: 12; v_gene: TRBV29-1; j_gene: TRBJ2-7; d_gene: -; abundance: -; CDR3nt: TGCAGCGTTCAGCCAAGCTCCTACGAGCAGTACTTC; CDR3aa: CSVQPSSYEQYF
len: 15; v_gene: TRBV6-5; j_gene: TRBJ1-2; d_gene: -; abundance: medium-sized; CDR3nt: TGTGCCAGCAGTCGGGGGGGCGGGGGAGACTATGGCTACACCTTC; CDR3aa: CASSRGGGGDYGYTF
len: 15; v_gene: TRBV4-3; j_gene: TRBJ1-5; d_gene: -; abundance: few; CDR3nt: TGCGCCAGCAGCCAAGGGGATTGGAGAAATCAGCCCCAGCATTTT; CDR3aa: CASSQGDWRNQPQHF
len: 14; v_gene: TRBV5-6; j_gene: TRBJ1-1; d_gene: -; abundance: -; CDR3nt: TGTGCCAGCAGCCTCCTGACGGAGAACACTGAAGCTTTCTTT; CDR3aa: CASSLLTENTEAFF
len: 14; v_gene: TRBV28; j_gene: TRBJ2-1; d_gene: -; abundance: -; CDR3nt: TGTGCCAGCAGTGCAGGAATTACCTACAATGAGCAGTTCTTC; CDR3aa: CASSAGITYNEQFF
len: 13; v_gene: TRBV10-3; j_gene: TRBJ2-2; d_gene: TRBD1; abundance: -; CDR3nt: TGTGCCATCACCGGGACAGGGACCGGGGAGCTGTTTTTT; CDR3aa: CAITGTGTGELFF
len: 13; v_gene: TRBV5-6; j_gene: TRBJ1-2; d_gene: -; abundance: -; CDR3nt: TGTGCCAGCAGCTTGGGCCAGGCAGGGGGCTACACCTTC; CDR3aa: CASSLGQAGGYTF
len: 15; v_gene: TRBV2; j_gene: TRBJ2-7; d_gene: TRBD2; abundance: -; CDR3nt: TGTGCCAGCAGTGGAGGCGCGGGGGGGTCCTACGAGCAGTACTTC; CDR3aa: CASSGGAGGSYEQYF
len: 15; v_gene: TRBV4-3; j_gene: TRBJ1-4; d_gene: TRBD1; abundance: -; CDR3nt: TGCGCCAGCAGCCAAGAGACAGGGGGGTCGGAAAAACTGTTTTTT; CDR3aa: CASSQETGGSEKLFF
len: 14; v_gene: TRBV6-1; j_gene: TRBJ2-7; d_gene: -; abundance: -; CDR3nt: TGTGCCAGCAGTAACCATGGGGGCGACTACGAGCAGTACTTC; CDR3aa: CASSNHGGDYEQYF
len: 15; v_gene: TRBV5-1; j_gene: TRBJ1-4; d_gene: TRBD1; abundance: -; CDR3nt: TGCGCCAGCAGCTTGGCCGGGACAGGGAATGAAAAACTGTTTTTT; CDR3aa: CASSLAGTGNEKLFF
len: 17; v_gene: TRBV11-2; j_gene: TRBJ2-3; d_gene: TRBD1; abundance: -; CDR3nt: TGTGCCAGCAGCCAGAAGGGTAGGACAGGCGGCACAGATACGCAGTATTTT; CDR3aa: CASSQKGRTGGTDTQYF
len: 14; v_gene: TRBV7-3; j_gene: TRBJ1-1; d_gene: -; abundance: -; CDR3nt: TGTGCCAGCAGCCGGGGAACAGAGAACACTGAAGCTTTCTTT; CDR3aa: CASSRGTENTEAFF
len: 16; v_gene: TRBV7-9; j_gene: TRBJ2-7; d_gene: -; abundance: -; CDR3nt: TGTGCCAGCAGCTTAGCGGGAAAAACAGGCTCCTACGAGCAGTACTTC; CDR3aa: CASSLAGKTGSYEQYF
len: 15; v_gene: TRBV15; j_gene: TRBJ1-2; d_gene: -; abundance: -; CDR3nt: TGTGCCACCAGCAGAGGAGGGGAAATGAACTATGGCTACACCTTC; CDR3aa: CATSRGGEMNYGYTF
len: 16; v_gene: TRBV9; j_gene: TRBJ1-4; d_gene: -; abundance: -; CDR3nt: TGTGCCAGCAGCGTAGGTACGGAAAGTCCTAATGAAAAACTGTTTTTT; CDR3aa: CASSVGTESPNEKLFF
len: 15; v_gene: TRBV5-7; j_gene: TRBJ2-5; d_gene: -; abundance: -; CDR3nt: TGTGCCAGCAGCTTGTTTCAGGGTGGTAGGGAGACCCAGTACTTC; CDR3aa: CASSLFQGGRETQYF
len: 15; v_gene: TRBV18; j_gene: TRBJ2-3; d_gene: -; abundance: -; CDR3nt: TGTGCCAGCTCACCCCGAGCAGGGGGGGAAGATACGCAGTATTTT; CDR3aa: CASSPRAGGEDTQYF
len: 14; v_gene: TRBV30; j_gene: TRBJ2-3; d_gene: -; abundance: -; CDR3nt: TGTGCCTGGAGTCCACTCAGGGGCACAGATACGCAGTATTTT; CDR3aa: CAWSPLRGTDTQYF
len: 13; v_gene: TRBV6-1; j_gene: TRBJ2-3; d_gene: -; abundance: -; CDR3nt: TGTGCCAGCAGGACCGGGGGCAGAGATACGCAGTATTTT; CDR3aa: CASRTGGRDTQYF
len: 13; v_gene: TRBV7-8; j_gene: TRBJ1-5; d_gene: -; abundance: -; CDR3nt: TGTGCCAGCAACCTAGGGGTCAATCAGCCCCAGCATTTT; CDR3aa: CASNLGVNQPQHF
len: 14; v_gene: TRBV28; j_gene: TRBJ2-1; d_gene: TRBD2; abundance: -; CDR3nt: TGTGCCACCAGGACTAGCGGGGGGGCCCTTGAGCAGTTCTTC; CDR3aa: CATRTSGGALEQFF
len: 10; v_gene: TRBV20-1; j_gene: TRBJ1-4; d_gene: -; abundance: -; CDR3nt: TGCAGTGCTAGCAGCGAAAAACTGTTTTTT; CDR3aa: CSASSEKLFF
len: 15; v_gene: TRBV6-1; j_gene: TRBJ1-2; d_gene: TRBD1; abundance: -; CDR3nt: TGTGCCAGCAGTGAATTGGAGGGGGCGAGCTATGGCTACACCTTC; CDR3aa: CASSELEGASYGYTF
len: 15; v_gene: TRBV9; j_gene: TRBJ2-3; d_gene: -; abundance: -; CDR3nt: TGTGCCAGCAGGAGAGGGAGTGCTAGCACAGATACGCAGTATTTT; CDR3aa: CASRRGSASTDTQYF
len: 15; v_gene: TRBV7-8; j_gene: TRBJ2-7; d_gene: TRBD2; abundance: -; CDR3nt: TGTGCCAGCAGCGCCCGGACTAGCGGCCCCTACGAGCAGTACTTC; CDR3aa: CASSARTSGPYEQYF
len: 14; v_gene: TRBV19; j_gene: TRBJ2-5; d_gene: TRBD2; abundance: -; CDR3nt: TGTGCCAGTTGCGCTAGCGGGGGGGCAGGGACCCAGTACTTC; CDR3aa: CASCASGGAGTQYF
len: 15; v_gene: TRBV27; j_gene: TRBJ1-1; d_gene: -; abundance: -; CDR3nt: TGTGCCAGCACCCGACGAGGGGGGGCGAGCACTGAAGCTTTCTTT; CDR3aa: CASTRRGGASTEAFF
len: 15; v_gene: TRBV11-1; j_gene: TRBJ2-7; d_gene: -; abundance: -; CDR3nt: TGTGCCAGCAGCGCGGAGGGGCCATTTGTGTACGAGCAGTACTTC; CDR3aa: CASSAEGPFVYEQYF
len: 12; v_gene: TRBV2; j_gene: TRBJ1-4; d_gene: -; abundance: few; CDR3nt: TGTGCCAGCATGAGGATTGGGGAAAAACTGTTTTTT; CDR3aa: CASMRIGEKLFF
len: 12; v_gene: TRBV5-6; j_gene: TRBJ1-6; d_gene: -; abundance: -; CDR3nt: TGTGCCAGCAGTCAGCTTAGTTCACCCCTCCACTTT; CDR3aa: CASSQLSSPLHF